Sequencing of this T cell receptor beta chain was carried out in a study of blood T cell repertoires in COVID-19. Germline trimming cut 2 bases from V and 6 bases from J; bases unmatched to any gene: 3. This CDR3 region has 15 residues. From germline, CDR1 is LNHDA and CDR2 SQIVND (reference sequence). Only in-frame clones appear in the TCRdb table, and some are missing; sequencing was by immunoSEQ multiplex PCR. The table lists about 190,000 clones, almost 90% of them singletons. The source of this sequence is a man in his forties or fifties with acute or convalescent COVID-19. Sequencing was carried out using peripheral blood. The chain has TRBV19 and TRBJ2-1; 11 bases agree with TRBD1. The CDR3 sequence is CASSIQGQGVNEQFF. The CDR3 region has the DNA TGTGCCAGTAGTATACAGGGACAGGGGGTCAATGAGCAGTTCTTC.